This T cell receptor (beta chain) was recovered during a study of T cell responses to AZD1222 COVID-19 vaccine. Overall study: Pooled together were second doses at about 4 or about 12 weeks. Points from the study as a whole: Unmutated variant regions are reportedly the target of nearly half of TCRs that are spike-specific.

This clone was seen just once. What it binds is not known. V was cut by 5 bases and J by 7 bases, with 6 bases left in between. The V gene's germline CDR1 is SGHTA and CDR2 FQGNSA. The CDR3 is 12 residues long. Sequencing used immunoSEQ multiplex PCR; TCRdb keeps in-frame clones, though not all of them. The sample holds roughly 120,000 clones, about 85% seen once. This sample comprised peripheral blood, obtained on day 0 of AZD1222 vaccination. The genes are TRBV7-2 and TRBJ1-6; weak D call: TRBD1 (5 bases). The source is an adult in good health. CDR3 sequence (DNA): TGTGCCAGCAGCCCAGGGAATTCACCCCTCCACTTT. Its translation: CASSPGNSPLHF.